This is a list of T cell receptor beta chains from one sample in a study of blood T cell repertoires in COVID-19. Produced via immunoSEQ multiplex PCR; TCRdb's table is partial and in-frame only. The sample holds 110,000 to 150,000 clones; roughly 80% are singletons and the top ten take 5% to 6.5%. Source material: PBMCs or T cells enriched from blood (not recorded which). The receptors were gathered from a woman in her forties or fifties who had recovered from COVID-19. Each CDR3 is given with its conserved first and last residue. D genes are given only for firm matches. Clone sizes are given selectively: once, few, many, or a class where the clone is expanded.

TRBJ1-2	TRBV5-1	.	TRBD1	TGCGCCAGCAGCCGTAGCCGGGACAGGGGACGGGGCTACACCTTC	CASSRSRDRGRGYTF
TRBJ1-1	TRBV7-2	.	.	TGTGCCAGCAGCGTCGGGGGGGCTTTCTTT	CASSVGGAFF
TRBJ1-1	TRBV9	.	.	TGTGCCAGCAGCGTAATGGGGGAGGCTGAAGCTTTCTTT	CASSVMGEAEAFF
TRBJ2-5	TRBV28	.	.	TGTGCCAGCAGGGCGGCTAACCAAGAGACCCAGTACTTC	CASRAANQETQYF
TRBJ2-3	TRBV4-2	.	TRBD2	TGTGCCAGCAGGAGCGGGGGTAACACAGATACGCAGTATTTT	CASRSGGNTDTQYF
TRBJ1-2	TRBV6-5	once	.	TGTGCCAGCAGTTACTCGATCGGTCTTTATGGCTACACCTTC	CASSYSIGLYGYTF
TRBJ1-2	TRBV3-1/TRBV3-2	.	TRBD1	TGTGCCAGCAGACGACAGGGGTCTGGGGGCTACACCTTC	CASRRQGSGGYTF
TRBJ2-7	TRBV25-1	.	.	TGTGCCAGCAGTGATCGGGTCGTTCCCTACGAGCAGTACTTC	CASSDRVVPYEQYF
TRBJ2-7	TRBV5-1	.	TRBD2	TGCGCCAGCAGCTTGTCAGCGGGGGACTCCTACGAGCAGTACTTC	CASSLSAGDSYEQYF
TRBJ1-5	TRBV15	once	.	TGTGCCACCAGCAGAGATCGCGATCAGCCCCAGCATTTT	CATSRDRDQPQHF
TRBJ1-1	TRBV2	few	.	TGTGCCAGCGAAGTACAGGGATCGAACACTGAAGCTTTCTTT	CASEVQGSNTEAFF
TRBJ1-3	TRBV28	.	.	TGTGCCAGCAGCCCACCCGGGGGGAGCCTCTCTGGAAACACCATATATTTT	CASSPPGGSLSGNTIYF